This passage covers 6 T cell receptor beta chains from one sample sequenced in a study of shared clonotypes between healthy human individuals. Sequencing used immunoSEQ multiplex PCR; TCRdb keeps in-frame clones, though not all of them. The sample contains about 2 million clones, 95% of which appear only once. Material for sequencing was naive CD4+ T cells sorted from blood. Subset noted: CD45RA+ positively selected. These receptors were collected from a young man in good health.

The count of this clone is one. The J gene is TRBJ1-6, the V gene TRBV6-6; 12 nucleotides align to TRBD1. Germline CDR1 and CDR2: MNHNY and SVGAGI (reference sequence). The CDR3 is made up of 16 amino acids. V trimming: 6 bases; J trimming: 4 bases; junction bases outside the gene matches: 4. CDR3 sequence (DNA): TGTGCCAGCAGCCGGGGACAGGGGGCATATAATTCACCCCTCCACTTT. Protein sequence: CASSRGQGAYNSPLHF.

The chain recombines TRBV30 with TRBJ2-7; 9 bases agree with TRBD1. This CDR3 region has 15 residues. V lost 1 base and J lost 4; bases outside the gene matches: 8. Per the germline V gene, CDR1 is GTSNPN and CDR2 is SVGIG (reference sequence). The CDR3 loop reads CAWSAGQGRSYEQYF. CDR3 nucleotides: TGTGCCTGGAGTGCCGGACAGGGGCGTTCTTACGAGCAGTACTTC.

CDR3 protein: CASSYSQLRGSLHF. CDR3 DNA: TGTGCCAGCAGTTACTCTCAACTACGAGGGTCCCTCCACTTT. The chain carries TRBV6-9 and TRBJ1-6, with unresolved D. With 3 bases removed from V and 14 bases from J, the gap between germline ends came to 17 bases. Germline V gene sequence: CDR1 MNHGY, CDR2 SVAAGI. The CDR3 extends over 14 amino acids.

This clone was picked up a small number of times. The chain is built from TRBV2 and TRBJ1-6; D is possibly TRBD1 (5 bases). Germline CDR1 is SNHLY and CDR2 is FYNNEI. The V end lost 8 bases, the J end lost 6 bases, and 14 bases lay between the germline ends. The length of the CDR3 is 14 residues. CDR3 coding DNA: TGTGCCAGCTACCCCGGGACTACTAATTCACCCCTCCACTTT. Residues: CASYPGTTNSPLHF.

The chain couples TRBV9 to TRBJ2-1; 9 bases line up with TRBD2. J gave up 4 bases and V 3 bases, and 5 bases lay outside the gene matches. This CDR3 has 15 amino acids. CDR1 and CDR2 from the germline V gene are SGDLS and YYNGEE. CDR3 sequence: CASSDRLAAYNEQFF. CDR3 nucleotide sequence: TGTGCCAGCAGCGACCGACTAGCGGCGTACAATGAGCAGTTCTTC. The full variable domain, its missing parts supplied by reference TRBV9 and TRBJ2-1, is DSGVTQTPKHLITATGQRVTLRCSPRSGDLSVYWYQQSLDQGLQFLIQYYNGEERAKGNILERFSAQQFPDLHSELNLSSLELGDSALYFCASSDRLAAYNEQFFGPGTRLTVL.

This clone was recorded only once. This sequence joins TRBV5-1 and TRBJ2-7, with D perhaps given as TRBD1 or TRBD2 (5 bases each). The germline CDR1 and CDR2 sequences are SGHRS and YFSETQ. V shed 4 bases and J shed 0 bases, with 17 bases lying between them. The CDR3 has 16 amino acids. CDR3 amino acids: CASSPGLRDRSYEQYF. CDR3 DNA sequence: TGCGCCAGCAGCCCGGGCCTCCGGGACCGCTCCTACGAGCAGTACTTC.